One and the same sample provided the 5 T cell receptor beta chains below, sequenced in a study of human versus mouse CDR3 diversity and MHC coevolution. Data came from immunoSEQ multiplex PCR; TCRdb stores just in-frame clones and leaves some out. Among about 80,000 clones listed, roughly 95% were seen once. The source material was naive CD4+ T cells from blood. Subset in this sample: CD45RO-negative CD62L-positive naive CD4 T cells. The receptors stem from a person between 25 and 70 years old in good health.

V gene TRBV7-2 combines with J gene TRBJ2-7; 8 bases match TRBD2. The CDR3 length is 16 residues. With V trimmed by 5 bases and J by 1 base, 10 bases remained unmatched. CDR1 and CDR2 (germline): SGHTA, FQGNSA. The CDR3 spells CASSPSIAGPSYEQYF. Written as DNA, the CDR3 is TGTGCCAGCAGCCCCTCCATAGCGGGGCCTTCCTACGAGCAGTACTTC.

In this sample, this clone turned up a few times. Germline and junction disagree at one end, which may indicate a read error. V gene TRBV6-1 combines with J gene TRBJ1-3; 8 positions agree with TRBD1. This CDR3 is 16 amino acids long. CDR1 and CDR2 from the germline V gene are MNHNS and SASEGT. CDR3 nucleotides: TGTGCCAGCAGGGAAGGGGGACAGGTGCTCGGAAACACCATATATTTT. This codes for CASREGGQVLGNTIYF.

The chain couples TRBV29-1 to TRBJ2-1, with D perhaps TRBD2 (5 bases). This CDR3 spans 16 amino acids. Germline V gene data show CDR1 as SQVTM and CDR2 as ANQGSEA. V shed 8 bases and J shed 0 bases, with 20 bases lying between them. In nucleotides, the CDR3 is TGCAGCCTCTTCCGAGGCGGGCAGAGCTCCTACAATGAGCAGTTCTTC. Protein product: CSLFRGGQSSYNEQFF.

The V and J genes are TRBV7-3 and TRBJ2-7; 7 bases map to TRBD2. V shed 3 bases, J shed 3 bases, and the junction held 5 bases outside the gene matches. Germline V lookup: CDR1 SGHTA, CDR2 FQGTGA. The CDR3 has 14 residues. CDR3 in amino acids: CASSFTSGNYEQYF. The CDR3 bases are TGTGCCAGCAGCTTTACGAGCGGGAACTACGAGCAGTACTTC.

This clone was observed a single time. As DNA, the CDR3 is TGTGCCAGCAGCTTACTTCGGACAGGGGGCACTGAAGCTTTCTTT. Amino acid sequence: CASSLLRTGGTEAFF. The chain combines TRBV7-2 with TRBJ1-1; 10 positions match TRBD1. V lost 2 bases, J lost 4 bases, and 4 bases stayed unmatched. Germline V gene sequence: CDR1 SGHTA, CDR2 FQGNSA. The CDR3 spans 15 residues.